This TCR beta chain was identified in a study of vaccination and CD4 T cells after COVID-19. This clonotype qualifies as medium-sized. Its cognate antigen is unknown. The Oncomine TCR Beta short-read assay was what sequenced the DNA obtained from cultured CD4+ T cells. Investigators isolated genomic DNA from cultured CD4+ T cells. TCRdb reprocessed the PCR reads with MiXCR, giving one entry per CDR3 protein. The data show roughly 12,000 distinct CDR3 sequences, about 44% seen once. Per germline, CDR1 LNHNV and CDR2 YYDKDF (reference sequence). The V gene lost 3 bases and the J gene lost 3 bases, with 12 bases spanning the gap. This CDR3 is 15 amino acids long. Noted treatment: approximately nine-day PBMC culture with coronavirus spike peptide pools or control peptides (ViraFEST assay).

The chain employs TRBV15 and TRBJ1-5, with D uncertain. The receptor comes from a human donor who had recovered from COVID-19. Sequences were obtained from CD4+ T cells from blood, cultured in vitro. The CDR3 loop reads CATSSRHSINQPQHF. CDR3 coding DNA: TGTGCCACCAGCAGCAGGCACAGTATCAATCAGCCCCAGCATTTT.